This TCR beta chain derives from a study of cytotoxic CD8 clonotypes in ibrutinib-treated CLL. Study-level information: Collecting the response samples happened after a median 12 months of treatment, with a range of 6 to 36. Regarding the study as a whole: Public clonotypes (which were uncommon) either contracted or remained stable on treatment.

Worth noting for this clone: Its antigen is still unknown.

The planned depth of sequencing spanned 1 in 200,000 to 1 in 1 million T cells. The table came from immunoSEQ multiplex PCR; TCRdb's copy has only in-frame clones and leaves some out. Of about 50,000 clones in the sample, 45% to 60% were seen once. The source was PBMCs, collected after 24 months of ibrutinib treatment. This receptor was identified in a human donor with chronic lymphocytic leukemia.

The CDR3 DNA is TGTGCCAGCAGTGAAGCGGGACTATACGAGCAGTACTTC. It translates to CASSEAGLYEQYF. The chain links TRBV2 to TRBJ2-7, with 7 positions matching TRBD2. V shed 0 bases, J shed 4 bases, and the junction held 0 bases outside the gene matches. This CDR3 has 13 amino acids. CDR1 is SNHLY and CDR2 is FYNNEI in the germline V gene. The full variable domain, in which reference TRBV2 and TRBJ2-7 provide the parts outside the CDR3, is EPEVTQTPSHQVTQMGQEVILRCVPISNHLYFYWYRQILGQKVEFLVSFYNNEISEKSEIFDDQFSVERPDGSNFTLKIRSTKLEDSAMYFCASSEAGLYEQYFGPGTRLTVT.